The 3 T cell receptor beta chains below were found in one sample sequenced in a study of blood T cell repertoires in COVID-19. Method: immunoSEQ multiplex PCR; TCRdb's copy keeps in-frame clones and lacks some. Among about 200,000 clones listed, approximately 82% were seen once. Sequencing was performed on peripheral blood. The receptor set was obtained from a human donor with acute or convalescent COVID-19. The donor label of this sample is uncertain.

The chain carries TRBV19 and TRBJ1-2, with D perhaps matching TRBD1 (5 bases). Germline CDR1 LNHDA, CDR2 SQIVND (reference sequence). The ends were cut back, 4 bases at V and 1 base at J, with 7 bases in the middle. This CDR3 is built from 13 residues. CDR3 amino acids: CASSTGINYGYTF. The CDR3 coding sequence is TGTGCCAGTAGTACAGGGATTAACTATGGCTACACCTTC.

The chain links TRBV6-5 to TRBJ2-7; 8 nucleotides agree with TRBD2. The CDR3 spans 15 residues. The germline CDR1 and CDR2 sequences are MNHEY and SVGAGI. The trim removed 7 bases at V and 1 base at J, leaving 9 bases unmatched. The CDR3 loop reads CASTPGAGGSYEQYF. CDR3 sequence (DNA): TGTGCCAGCACCCCAGGGGCGGGAGGTTCCTACGAGCAGTACTTC.

DNA for the CDR3: TGTGCCAGCAGCTTGGCCGCCAGGAATGAGCAGTTCTTC. Translating it yields CASSLAARNEQFF. The genes are TRBV5-4 and TRBJ2-1; no reliable D call. V lost 0 bases, J lost 7 bases, and 8 bases lay in between. The length of the CDR3 is 13 residues. The germline CDR1 and CDR2 sequences are SGHNT and YYREEE (reference sequence).